The entry below gives a single T cell receptor (beta chain) sequence along with its context. Its antigen is not identified. This sample is drawn from a study of beta chain features in type 1 diabetes. Trimming left V 6 bases short and J 4 bases short, with 15 bases between. Germline-derived CDR1 and CDR2 are SQVTM and ANQGSEA. The CDR3 has 13 residues. Study results and limitations: People with Type 1 diabetes carried modestly yet significantly shorter TCRB CDR3s in all four CD4+ subsets.

The sequenced template was cDNA made from the entire isolated RNA. Sequencing used immunoSEQ multiplex PCR; TCRdb keeps in-frame clones, though not all of them. The table shows a few hundred thousand clones, with roughly 12% occurring only once. The J gene is TRBJ1-1, the V gene TRBV29-1; TRBD1 is a possible D gene (5 bases). The TCR originated in a woman aged 18-35 years with type 1 diabetes. What was sequenced was naive CD4+ T cells from blood. CDR3 DNA: TGCAGCGTAGAGCAACAGGAGCTCACTGAAGCTTTCTTT. The encoded protein is CSVEQQELTEAFF.